This T cell receptor (beta chain) came from a study of T cell clonotyping in hematopoietic cell transplantation. Study-level findings and limits: Few recipient clonotypes overlapped donors; over 97% were de novo at given depth. Pathologically expanded recipient clonotypes increased progressively from day 30 to day 180 as diversity fell.

The CDR3 covers 17 residues. Germline CDR1 ENHRY, CDR2 SYGVKD. Losses at the gene ends were 3 bases for V and 4 bases for J; bases not matched to a gene: 13. As regards this clone: No antigen is known for it.

Sequencing used immunoSEQ multiplex PCR; TCRdb keeps in-frame clones, though not all of them. Here the sample spans around 28,000 clones, roughly 85% being singletons. Time point given: recipient sample about 28 days before transplant, after cytoreduction. Recipient blood drawn about 28 days pretransplant and days 30, 100, 180 after. The receptor was derived from a middle-aged man with acute myeloid leukemia. Some clones in this sample may be carry-over from other donors' samples. This chain links TRBV10-3 with TRBJ1-1; 8 nucleotides match TRBD1. Sequencing used peripheral blood mononuclear cells, obtained before stem cell transplant. The DNA for the CDR3 is TGTGCCATCAGTGACCCTGGACAGGGTATGGGGGGCACTGAAGCTTTCTTT. Its translation is CAISDPGQGMGGTEAFF.